Presented here are 16 T cell receptor beta chains from one specimen sequenced in a study of cytomegalovirus exposure and HLA in healthy donors. 60 Vbeta and 13 Jbeta primers were used in PCR. Sequenced by immunoSEQ multiplex PCR; TCRdb stores in-frame clones only, minus some. The sample has around 150,000 clones, approximately 68% seen once. The material sequenced was PBMCs. The receptors were gathered from a man in his forties or fifties in good health and CMV-seronegative.

The chain combines TRBV27 with TRBJ1-1; D is uncertain. Germline CDR1 is MNHEY and CDR2 is SMNVEV (reference sequence). V gave up 1 base and J gave up 0 bases, with 15 bases separating them. The CDR3 extends over 17 amino acids. CDR3 in amino acids: CASSLFRGSTMNTEAFF. CDR3 bases: TGTGCCAGCAGTTTATTCCGTGGTTCTACCATGAACACTGAAGCTTTCTTT.

The chain couples TRBV7-6 to TRBJ2-3; 10 bases match TRBD1. There are 15 residues in the CDR3. Germline V gene sequence: CDR1 SGHVS, CDR2 FNYEAQ. With V trimmed by 5 bases and J by 2 bases, 4 bases remained unmatched. The CDR3 reads CASSKDRGDTDTQYF. The DNA for the CDR3 is TGTGCCAGCAGCAAGGACAGGGGGGACACAGATACGCAGTATTTT.

This chain connects TRBV13 to TRBJ2-5; D may be TRBD2 (6 bases). This CDR3 is 17 amino acids long. Germline-derived CDR1 and CDR2 are PRHDT and FYEKMQ (reference sequence). Trimming took off 0 bases at V and 2 bases at J, with 16 bases between the two ends. The CDR3 bases are TGTGCCAGCAGCTTAGGCGGGATGGCGGGGAGGCAAGAGACCCAGTACTTC. Its protein is CASSLGGMAGRQETQYF.

This clone came up a few times. V is TRBV19 and J is TRBJ1-5, with D perhaps matching TRBD1 (6 bases). CDR3 length: 14 amino acids. Trimming pared 9 bases from V and 3 bases from J, leaving 15 bases between. Germline lookup yields CDR1 LNHDA and CDR2 SQIVND (reference sequence). This CDR3 is CASTIQGFNQPQHF. For the CDR3, the DNA is TGTGCCAGCACGATCCAGGGGTTCAATCAGCCCCAGCATTTT.

The V gene is TRBV10-2, the J gene TRBJ2-1, with 7 bases that match TRBD2. Germline V gene lookup returns CDR1 WSHSY and CDR2 SAAADI. The CDR3 runs 13 residues. With V trimmed by 6 bases and J by 7 bases, 6 bases remained unmatched. CDR3 coding DNA: TGCGCCAGCAGCAGCGGGGAAGGGAATGAGCAGTTCTTC. This translates into CASSSGEGNEQFF.

The rearrangement uses TRBV6-6 and TRBJ1-6; maybe TRBD1 (6 bases). This CDR3 has 15 residues. CDR1 and CDR2 from the germline V gene are MNHNY and SVGAGI (reference sequence). V gave up 2 bases and J gave up 5 bases, with 10 bases separating them. The CDR3 coding sequence is TGTGCCAGCAGTTACACACAGGGTGATAATTCACCCCTCCACTTT. This encodes CASSYTQGDNSPLHF.

This clone is a singleton in its sample. This rearrangement joins TRBV6-6 to TRBJ2-7; 10 bases line up with TRBD2. Germline CDR1 MNHNY, CDR2 SVGAGI (reference sequence). The CDR3 runs 14 residues. Unmatched junction bases numbered 5, after V lost 2 bases and J lost 7 bases. CDR3 nucleotide sequence: TGTGCCAGCAGTTACCTTACAGCGGGGGGGGAGCAGTACTTC. It codes for CASSYLTAGGEQYF.

The CDR3 DNA is TGTGCCAGCAGCTTTAATTCCCTTTTCTATGGCTACACCTTC. This codes for CASSFNSLFYGYTF. The chain uses TRBV7-2 and TRBJ1-2; D is unresolved. The V gene lost 3 bases and the J gene lost 4 bases, with 12 bases spanning the gap. The CDR3 length is 14 residues. The germline V gene has CDR1 SGHTA and CDR2 FQGNSA.

This clone was seen just once. This chain connects TRBV19 to TRBJ2-7; 10 bases fit TRBD1. J was trimmed by 6 bases and V by 2 bases; bases with no gene match: 7. The CDR3 consists of 15 residues. Germline V lookup: CDR1 LNHDA, CDR2 SQIVND (reference sequence). As DNA, the CDR3 is TGTGCCAGTAGTATACAAGCGGGACAGGGGTCCGAGCAGTACTTC. Translated, it gives CASSIQAGQGSEQYF.

The genes are TRBV6-5 and TRBJ2-7; D might be TRBD1 (5 bases). Between the trimmed V and J ends, which lost 6 bases and 9 bases, there was a span of 24 bases. The CDR3 extends over 15 amino acids. Germline CDR1 and CDR2: MNHEY and SVGAGI. CDR3 coding DNA: TGTGCCAGCAGCCAACGAACCCAGACAGCCTTATGGCAGTACTTC. It encodes CASSQRTQTALWQYF.

The chain links TRBV10-2 to TRBJ1-1; perhaps TRBD1 as D (6 bases). This CDR3 is 15 amino acids long. The V and J ends lost 8 bases and 3 bases respectively, with 19 bases between them. Germline values: CDR1 WSHSY, CDR2 SAAADI. The CDR3 coding sequence is TGCGCCAGCGCGGAAAGGGGTTACAGGGACACTGAAGCTTTCTTT. This translates into CASAERGYRDTEAFF.

This chain joins TRBV9 and TRBJ2-3, with D possibly matching TRBD2 (6 bases). The CDR3 runs to 19 residues. Germline V lookup: CDR1 SGDLS, CDR2 YYNGEE. V lost 3 bases and J lost 2, with 25 bases in between. The CDR3 sequence: CASSARAGTPRNVTDTQYF. In DNA, the CDR3 is TGTGCCAGCAGCGCACGAGCCGGGACTCCAAGGAACGTCACAGATACGCAGTATTTT.

This sequence joins TRBV6-6 and TRBJ1-4; tentatively, D is TRBD1 (5 bases). CDR1 and CDR2 from the germline V gene are MNHNY and SVGAGI (reference sequence). Trimming cost V 6 bases and J 8 bases, with 22 bases left between them. The CDR3 extends over 16 amino acids. The CDR3 DNA follows: TGTGCCAGCAGGGCAGACCTTCTGGGGCAGGGAGAAAAACTGTTTTTT. Protein: CASRADLLGQGEKLFF.

The V gene is TRBV6-6, the J gene TRBJ1-1; 7 nucleotides line up with TRBD1. After removal of 3 bases from V and 8 bases from J, the junction contained 3 bases not matched to a gene. This CDR3 has 12 amino acids. The V gene's germline CDR1 is MNHNY and CDR2 SVGAGI (reference sequence). CDR3 loop: CASSYPQGEAFF. CDR3 in DNA: TGTGCCAGCAGTTATCCACAGGGGGAAGCTTTCTTT.

V gene TRBV9 combines with J gene TRBJ1-2, with D possibly TRBD1 on 6 matching bases. Germline CDR1 is SGDLS and CDR2 is YYNGEE. Trimming shortened V by 0 bases and J by 7 bases, and 13 bases separated the two germline ends. The CDR3 totals 14 residues. CDR3 sequence reads: CASSVAQGRGGYTF. The DNA of the CDR3 is TGTGCCAGCAGCGTAGCACAGGGAAGGGGTGGCTACACCTTC.

The chain employs TRBV4-1 and TRBJ1-2; D not resolved. CDR1 MGHRA and CDR2 YSYEKL come from the germline V gene. V gave up 2 bases and J gave up 0 bases, with 10 bases separating them. The CDR3 is 15 amino acids. CDR3 nucleotides: TGCGCCAGCAGCCAATATTACTTATCTAACTATGGCTACACCTTC. Its protein is CASSQYYLSNYGYTF.